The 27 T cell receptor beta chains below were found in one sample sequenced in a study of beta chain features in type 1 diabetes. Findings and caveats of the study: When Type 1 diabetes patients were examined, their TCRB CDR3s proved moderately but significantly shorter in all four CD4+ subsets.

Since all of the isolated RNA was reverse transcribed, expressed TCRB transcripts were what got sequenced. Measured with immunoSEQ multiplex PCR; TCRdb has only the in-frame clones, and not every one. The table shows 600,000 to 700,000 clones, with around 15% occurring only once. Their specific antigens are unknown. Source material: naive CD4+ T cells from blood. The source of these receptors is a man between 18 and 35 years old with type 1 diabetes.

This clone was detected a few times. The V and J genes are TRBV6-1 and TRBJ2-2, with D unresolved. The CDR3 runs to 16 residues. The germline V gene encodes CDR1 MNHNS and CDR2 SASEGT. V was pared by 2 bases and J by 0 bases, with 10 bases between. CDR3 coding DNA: TGTGCCAGCAGTGAAAAGTTCAGATCGAACACCGGGGAGCTGTTTTTT. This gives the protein CASSEKFRSNTGELFF.

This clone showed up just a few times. This CDR3 reads CASSPGDRETQYF. In DNA form, the CDR3 reads TGCGCCAGCAGCCCCGGGGACCGGGAGACCCAGTACTTC. The genes are TRBV5-1 and TRBJ2-5; either TRBD1 or TRBD2 may supply D (5 bases each). The V gene lost 4 bases and the J gene lost 5 bases, with 12 bases spanning the gap. The CDR3 sequence is 13 residues long. In germline, CDR1 is SGHRS, CDR2 YFSETQ.

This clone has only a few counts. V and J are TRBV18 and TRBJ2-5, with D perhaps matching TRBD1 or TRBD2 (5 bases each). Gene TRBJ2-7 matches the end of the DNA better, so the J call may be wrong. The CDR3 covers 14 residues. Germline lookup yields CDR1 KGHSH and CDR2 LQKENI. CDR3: CASSPGAGAGEQYF. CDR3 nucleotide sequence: TGTGCCAGCTCACCAGGGGCAGGCGCGGGCGAGCAGTACTTC.

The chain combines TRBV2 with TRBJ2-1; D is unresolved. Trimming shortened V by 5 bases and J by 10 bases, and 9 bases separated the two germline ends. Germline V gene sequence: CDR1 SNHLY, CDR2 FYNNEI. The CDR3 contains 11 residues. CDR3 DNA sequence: TGTGCCAGCAGTCGTCCCAACGAGCAGTTCTTC. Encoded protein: CASSRPNEQFF.

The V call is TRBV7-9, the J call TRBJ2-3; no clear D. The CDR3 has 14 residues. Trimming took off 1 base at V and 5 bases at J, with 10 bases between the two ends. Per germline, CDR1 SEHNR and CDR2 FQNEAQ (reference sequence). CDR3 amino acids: CASSLGQDGDTQYF. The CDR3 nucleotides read TGTGCCAGCAGCTTAGGGCAGGACGGAGATACGCAGTATTTT. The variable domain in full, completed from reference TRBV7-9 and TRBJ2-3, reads DTGVSQNPRHKITKRGQNVTFRCDPISEHNRLYWYRQTLGQGPEFLTYFQNEAQLEKSRLLSDRFSAERPKGSFSTLEIQRTEQGDSAMYLCASSLGQDGDTQYFGPGTRLTVL.

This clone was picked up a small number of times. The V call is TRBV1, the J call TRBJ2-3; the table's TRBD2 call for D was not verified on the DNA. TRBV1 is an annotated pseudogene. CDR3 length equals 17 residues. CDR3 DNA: TGCACCAGCAGCCAAGATAGGGCTAGCGGGGGGATGCATACGCAGTATTTT. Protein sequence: CTSSQDRASGGMHTQYF.

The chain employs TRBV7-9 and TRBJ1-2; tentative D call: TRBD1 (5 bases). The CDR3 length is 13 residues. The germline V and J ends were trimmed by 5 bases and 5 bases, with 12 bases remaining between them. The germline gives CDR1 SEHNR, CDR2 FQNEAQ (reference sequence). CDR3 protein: CASSPPGSYGYTF. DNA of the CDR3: TGTGCCAGCAGCCCTCCAGGGAGTTATGGCTACACCTTC.

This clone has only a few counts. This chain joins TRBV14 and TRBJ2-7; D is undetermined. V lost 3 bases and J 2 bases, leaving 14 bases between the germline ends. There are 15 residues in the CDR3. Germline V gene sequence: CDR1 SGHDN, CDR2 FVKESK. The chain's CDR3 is CASSHDIRQTYEQYF. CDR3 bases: TGTGCCAGCAGCCACGACATACGCCAAACCTACGAGCAGTACTTC.

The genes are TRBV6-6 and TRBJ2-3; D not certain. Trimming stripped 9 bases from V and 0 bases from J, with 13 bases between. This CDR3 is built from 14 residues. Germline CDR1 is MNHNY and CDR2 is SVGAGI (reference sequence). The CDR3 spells CASHGSLSTDTQYF. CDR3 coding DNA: TGTGCCAGTCACGGGTCCCTTAGCACAGATACGCAGTATTTT.

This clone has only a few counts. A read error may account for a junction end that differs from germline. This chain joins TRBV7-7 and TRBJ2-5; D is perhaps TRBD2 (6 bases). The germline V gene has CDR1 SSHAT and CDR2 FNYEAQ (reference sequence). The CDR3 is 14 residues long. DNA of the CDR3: TGTGCTAGCAGCTTAGTGGCAGAGGAGGGGACCCAGTACTTC. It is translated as CASSLVAEEGTQYF.

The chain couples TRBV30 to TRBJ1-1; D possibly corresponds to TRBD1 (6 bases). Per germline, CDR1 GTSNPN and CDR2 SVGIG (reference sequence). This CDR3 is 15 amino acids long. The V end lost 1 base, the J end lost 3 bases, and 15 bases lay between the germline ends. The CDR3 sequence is CAWSDPQGYYTEAFF. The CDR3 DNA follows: TGTGCCTGGAGTGACCCCCAGGGGTACTACACTGAAGCTTTCTTT.

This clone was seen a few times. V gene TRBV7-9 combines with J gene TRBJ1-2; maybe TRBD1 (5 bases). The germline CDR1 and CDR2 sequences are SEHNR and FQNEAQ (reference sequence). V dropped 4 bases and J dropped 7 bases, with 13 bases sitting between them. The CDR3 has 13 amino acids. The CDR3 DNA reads TGTGCCAGCAGCTCGGCAGGGACCTTTGGCTACACCTTC. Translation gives CASSSAGTFGYTF.

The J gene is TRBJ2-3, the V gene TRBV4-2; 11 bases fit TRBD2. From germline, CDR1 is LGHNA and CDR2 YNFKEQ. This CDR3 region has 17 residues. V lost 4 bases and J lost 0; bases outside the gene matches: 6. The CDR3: CASSRASGGTSTDTQYF. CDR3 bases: TGTGCCAGCAGCCGCGCTAGCGGGGGGACTAGCACAGATACGCAGTATTTT.

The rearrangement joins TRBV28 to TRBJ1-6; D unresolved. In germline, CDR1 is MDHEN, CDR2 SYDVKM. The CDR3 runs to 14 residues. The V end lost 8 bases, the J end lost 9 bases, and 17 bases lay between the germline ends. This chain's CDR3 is CASGITSPGSPLHF. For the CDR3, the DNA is TGTGCCAGCGGGATAACGTCACCCGGTTCACCCCTCCACTTT. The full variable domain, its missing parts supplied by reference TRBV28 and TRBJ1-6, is DVKVTQSSRYLVKRTGEKVFLECVQDMDHENMFWYRQDPGLGLRLIYFSYDVKMKEKGDIPEGYSVSREKKERFSLILESASTNQTSMYLCASGITSPGSPLHFGNGTRLTVT.

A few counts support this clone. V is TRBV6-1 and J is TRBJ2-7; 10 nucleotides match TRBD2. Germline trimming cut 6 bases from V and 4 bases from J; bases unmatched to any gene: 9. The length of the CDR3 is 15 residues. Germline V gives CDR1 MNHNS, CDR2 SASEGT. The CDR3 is CASRFSGGTLYEQYF. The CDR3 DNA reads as TGTGCCAGCAGGTTTAGCGGGGGGACGTTATACGAGCAGTACTTC.

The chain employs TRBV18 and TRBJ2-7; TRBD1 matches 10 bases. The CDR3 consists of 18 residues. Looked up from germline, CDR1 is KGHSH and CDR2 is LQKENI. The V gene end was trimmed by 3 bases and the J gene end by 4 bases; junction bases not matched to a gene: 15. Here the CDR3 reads CASSPYHSGTGVEYEQYF. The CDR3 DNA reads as TGTGCCAGCTCACCCTACCACTCCGGGACAGGGGTCGAATACGAGCAGTACTTC.

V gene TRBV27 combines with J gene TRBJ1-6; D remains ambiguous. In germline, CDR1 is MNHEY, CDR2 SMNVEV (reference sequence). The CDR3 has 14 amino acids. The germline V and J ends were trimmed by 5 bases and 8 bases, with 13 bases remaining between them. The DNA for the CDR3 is TGTGCCAGCAGTCCTTCCTGGGCAGATTCACCCCTCCACTTT. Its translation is CASSPSWADSPLHF.

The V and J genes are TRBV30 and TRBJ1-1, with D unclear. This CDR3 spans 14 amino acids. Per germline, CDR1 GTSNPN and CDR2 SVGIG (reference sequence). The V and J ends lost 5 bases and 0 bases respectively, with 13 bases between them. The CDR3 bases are TGTGCCTGGTCAACCTGGCTCTTGAACACTGAAGCTTTCTTT. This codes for CAWSTWLLNTEAFF.

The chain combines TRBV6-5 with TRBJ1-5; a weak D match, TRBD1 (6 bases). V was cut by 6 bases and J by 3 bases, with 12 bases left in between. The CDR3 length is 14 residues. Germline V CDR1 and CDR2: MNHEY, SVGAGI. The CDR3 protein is CASSVDRFNQPQHF. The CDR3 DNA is TGTGCCAGCAGCGTCGACAGGTTCAATCAGCCCCAGCATTTT.

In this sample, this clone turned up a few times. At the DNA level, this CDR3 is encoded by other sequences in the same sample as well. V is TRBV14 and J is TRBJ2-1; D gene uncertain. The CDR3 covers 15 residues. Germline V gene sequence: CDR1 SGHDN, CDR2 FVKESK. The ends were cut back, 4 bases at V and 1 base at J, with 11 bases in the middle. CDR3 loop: CASSPLSGSYNEQFF. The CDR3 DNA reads TGTGCCAGCAGCCCCCTGTCTGGGTCCTACAATGAGCAGTTCTTC.

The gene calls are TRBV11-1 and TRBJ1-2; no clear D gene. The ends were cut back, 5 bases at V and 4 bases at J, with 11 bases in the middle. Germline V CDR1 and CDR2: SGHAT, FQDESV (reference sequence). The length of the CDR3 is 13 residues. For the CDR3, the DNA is TGTGCCAGCAGCCCGGGTCTCATCTATGGCTACACCTTC. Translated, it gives CASSPGLIYGYTF.

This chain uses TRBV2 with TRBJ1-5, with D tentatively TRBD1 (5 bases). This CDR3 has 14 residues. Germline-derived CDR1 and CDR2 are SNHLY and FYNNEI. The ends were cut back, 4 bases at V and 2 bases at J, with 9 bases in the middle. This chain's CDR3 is CASSGGYRNQPQHF. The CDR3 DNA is TGTGCCAGCAGTGGGGGGTATCGCAATCAGCCCCAGCATTTT.

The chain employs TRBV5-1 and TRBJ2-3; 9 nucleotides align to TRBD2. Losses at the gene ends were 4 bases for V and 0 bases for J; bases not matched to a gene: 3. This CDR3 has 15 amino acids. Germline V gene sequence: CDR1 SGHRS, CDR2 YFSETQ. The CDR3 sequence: CASSERGESTDTQYF. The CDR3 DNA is TGCGCCAGCAGCGAGCGGGGGGAGAGCACAGATACGCAGTATTTT.

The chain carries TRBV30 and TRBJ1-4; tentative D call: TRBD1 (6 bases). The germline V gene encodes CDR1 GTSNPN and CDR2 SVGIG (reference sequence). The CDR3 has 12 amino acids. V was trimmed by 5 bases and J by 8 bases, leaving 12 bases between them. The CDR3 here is CAWQGQGEKLFF. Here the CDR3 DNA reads TGTGCCTGGCAGGGGCAGGGGGAAAAACTGTTTTTT.

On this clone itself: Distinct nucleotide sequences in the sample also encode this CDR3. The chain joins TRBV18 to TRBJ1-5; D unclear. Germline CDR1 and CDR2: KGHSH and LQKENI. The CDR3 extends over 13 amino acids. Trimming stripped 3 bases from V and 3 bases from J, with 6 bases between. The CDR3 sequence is CASSPGINQPQHF. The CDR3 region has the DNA TGTGCCAGCTCACCCGGGATCAATCAGCCCCAGCATTTT.

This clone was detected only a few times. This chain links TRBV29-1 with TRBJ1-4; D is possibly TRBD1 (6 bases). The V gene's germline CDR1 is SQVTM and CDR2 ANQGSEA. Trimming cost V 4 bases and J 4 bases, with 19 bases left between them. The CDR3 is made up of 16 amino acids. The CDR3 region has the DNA TGCAGCGTTGGAGGAGGGGGAGAAGTCAATAATGAAAAACTGTTTTTT. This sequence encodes CSVGGGGEVNNEKLFF.

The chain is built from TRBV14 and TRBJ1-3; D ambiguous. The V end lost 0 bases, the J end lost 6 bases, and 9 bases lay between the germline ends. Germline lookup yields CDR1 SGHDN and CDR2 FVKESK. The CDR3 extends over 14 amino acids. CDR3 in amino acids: CASSQETTINTIYF. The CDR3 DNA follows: TGTGCCAGCAGCCAAGAAACCACGATAAACACCATATATTTT.